This T cell receptor (beta chain) was recovered during a study of T cell repertoires in cytomegalovirus infection. Comments on this clonotype: Its antigen is undetermined.

Germline V gives CDR1 SGHVS, CDR2 FQNEAQ. The V and J ends lost 1 base and 3 bases respectively, with 10 bases between them. The CDR3 runs to 15 residues. TCRdb fed the reads into MiXCR, producing one record per CDR3 protein. The profile shows a few hundred thousand distinct CDR3 sequences, 40% of them singletons. The source of this sequence is a human donor in good health (CMV status not recorded). Some clones in this sample may be carry-over from other donors' samples. This chain links TRBV7-8 with TRBJ1-3; possibly TRBD1 for D (5 bases). The sequenced sample was cultured PBMCs, obtained from culture after CMV antigen stimulation. The CDR3 DNA reads as TGTGCCAGCAGCTTAGGCCCGGGACTTGGAAACACCATATATTTT. Translating gives CASSLGPGLGNTIYF.